This T cell receptor beta chain was retrieved from a study of blood T cell repertoires in COVID-19. Study-level background: Some COVID-19 samples were acute and others convalescent; all came from the United States, Italy and Spain.

V was shortened by 9 bases and J by 4 bases, with 25 bases between the two germline ends. The germline CDR1 and CDR2 sequences are LNHDA and SQIVND (reference sequence). There are 18 residues in the CDR3. Clones were sequenced by immunoSEQ multiplex PCR, and TCRdb holds only the in-frame ones, with some missing. The table records 140,000 to 150,000 clones, over 75% of them present only once. The source of this sequence is a human donor in a cohort sampled during active COVID-19. The V gene is TRBV19, the J gene TRBJ1-6, with a tentative D call TRBD1 (6 bases). Sequencing was done on a sample of peripheral blood. The DNA of the CDR3 is TGTGCCAGCCCACCCAGGACAGAAGCGAGGAAGTATAATTCACCCCTCCACTTT. It translates to CASPPRTEARKYNSPLHF.